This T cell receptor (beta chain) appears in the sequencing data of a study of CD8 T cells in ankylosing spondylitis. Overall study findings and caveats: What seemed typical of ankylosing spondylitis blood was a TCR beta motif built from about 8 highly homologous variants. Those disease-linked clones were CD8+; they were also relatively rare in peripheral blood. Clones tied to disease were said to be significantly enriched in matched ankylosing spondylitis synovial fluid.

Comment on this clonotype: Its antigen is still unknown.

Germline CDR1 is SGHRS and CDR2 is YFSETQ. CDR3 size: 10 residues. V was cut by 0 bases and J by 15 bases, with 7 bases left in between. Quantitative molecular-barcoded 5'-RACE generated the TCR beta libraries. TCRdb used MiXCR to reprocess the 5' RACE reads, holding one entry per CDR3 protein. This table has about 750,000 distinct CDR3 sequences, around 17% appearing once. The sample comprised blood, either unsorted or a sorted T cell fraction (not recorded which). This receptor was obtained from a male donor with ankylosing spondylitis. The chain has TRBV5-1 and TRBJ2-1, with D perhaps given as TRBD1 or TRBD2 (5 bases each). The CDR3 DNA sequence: TGCGCCAGCAGCTTGGGGGGGAGGTTCTTC. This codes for CASSLGGRFF. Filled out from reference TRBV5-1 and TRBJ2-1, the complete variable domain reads KAGVTQTPRYLIKTRGQQVTLSCSPISGHRSVSWYQQTPGQGLQFLFEYFSETQRNKGNFPGRFSGRQFSNSRSEMNVSTLELGDSALYLCASSLGGRFFGPGTRLTVL.